This entry describes one TCR beta chain. The antigen remains unidentified. The data belong to a study of T cell responses to AZD1222 COVID-19 vaccine. Notes on the study in general: The donor group comprised mostly white British people and more females; the analysis possibly underestimated clonal diversity.

Measured with immunoSEQ multiplex PCR; TCRdb has only the in-frame clones, and not every one. Among roughly 140,000 clones listed, around 91% were seen once. The length of the CDR3 is 18 residues. Germline V lookup: CDR1 SGHRS, CDR2 YFSETQ. Trimming took 0 bases from V and 2 from J, leaving 17 bases between them. The chain recombines TRBV5-1 with TRBJ2-2; D is perhaps TRBD2 (5 bases). Specimen: peripheral blood, collected on day 0 of AZD1222 vaccination. This TCR derives from an adult in good health. The CDR3 loop reads CASSLVGSQALNTGELFF. The CDR3 region has the DNA TGCGCCAGCAGCTTGGTTGGGAGCCAGGCACTAAACACCGGGGAGCTGTTTTTT.